This T cell receptor (beta chain) comes out of a study of blood T cell repertoires in COVID-19. Study-wide background: Acute-phase and convalescent COVID-19 samples originated in the United States, Italy and Spain. In each case, the material was cDNA or gDNA derived from T cells, B-cell-depleted T cells, or PBMCs.

Original methodology: Scientists estimated how many nucleated cells there were by amplifying reference gene primers. Some clones are missing from TCRdb's copy, which holds only in-frame ones; the method was immunoSEQ multiplex PCR. V and J calls and clone size follow that table, whereas D and trimming were derived from the DNA. The data show about 380,000 clones, more than 65% seen once. The CDR3 length is 17 residues. The germline V gene has CDR1 SGHVS and CDR2 FQNEAQ. V was pared by 4 bases and J by 6 bases, with 10 bases of the junction left unmatched. Sequences were obtained from peripheral blood. This chain connects TRBV7-8 to TRBJ1-6; 9 positions agree with TRBD1. This receptor was identified in a human donor with acute or convalescent COVID-19. The donor label of this sample is uncertain. As DNA, the CDR3 is TGTGCCAGCAGCTCACACAGGGGGCGGCTCGGTAATTCACCCCTCCACTTT. The encoded protein is CASSSHRGRLGNSPLHF.